This entry features one T cell receptor beta chain sequence. The target antigen is unknown. Profiling relied on immunoSEQ multiplex PCR, and the TCRdb table lists in-frame clones only, not all of them. The data contain about 350,000 clones, 70% to 90% of them singletons. The germline V gene has CDR1 SGHNT and CDR2 YENEEA. This CDR3 has 15 amino acids. V dropped 5 bases and J dropped 3; count of bases not matched to a gene: 5. The sample is drawn from a study of Ad26.COV2.S vaccination and SARS-CoV-2 variants. Across the whole study: By the intramuscular route, Ad26.COV2.S was given once, or twice 56 days apart.

General observations from the study: Vaccinees and placebo recipients showed similar non-spike TCR breadth. After vaccination, substantial breadth of spike-specific CD8+ and CD4+ responses was reported.

Described treatment: around 19 received Ad26.COV2.S at low or high dose, single or two shots; 5 received placebo; per-sample allocation not given. Day 63 following the first vaccine or placebo injection was when the samples were taken. The specimen comprised peripheral blood, sampled in a trial of Ad26.COV2.S vaccine versus placebo. The rearrangement joins TRBV11-3 to TRBJ2-3; 10 bases match TRBD2. The clonotype comes from a person between 18 and 65 years old who received the Ad26.COV2.S COVID-19 vaccine or a placebo. This CDR3 reads CASSLRTSGTDTQYF. CDR3 sequence (DNA): TGTGCCAGCAGCCTGCGGACTAGCGGAACAGATACGCAGTATTTT.